This T cell receptor beta chain appears in the sequencing data of a study of blood T cells in healthy people across ages (dated by TCRdb to 2013 to 2016). A note on the overall study: Template switching captured roughly one uniquely barcoded TCR beta cDNA molecule per two T cells in model experiments. Age-related changes in TCR beta repertoire diversity were measured in the study by deep sequencing normalized with unique cDNA molecular identifiers. The donors were split into four age groups: young (average around 15 years), middle-aged (roughly 39), aged (approximately 60) and long-lived (about 82). To avoid experimental bias, donors of different ages were randomly spread across the sequencing lanes. The study analyzed two additional independent replicas of 1 million unique cDNA reads from the same blood draw for two donors, one aged 18 to 30 and one aged 80 or older. On the study overall, not on this receptor specifically: As age increased, observed TCR beta diversity per million T cells dropped in a roughly linear way, and a significant reduction was already evident by age around 41. Compared with the aged group, the long-lived group had more naive CD4+ T cells, fewer expanded clones and increased TCR diversity, a pattern suggesting age selection. Bulk unsorted PBMC profiling prevented conclusive comparison of naive and antigen-experienced compartments. Because donor CMV infection status was unknown, age-related changes in expanded clonotypes were potentially confounded. There was a strong correlation between observed TCR beta diversity and the percentage of naive T cells measured by flow cytometry. Total diversity estimates from one million sequenced T cells were considered lower bounds and underestimates.

Donors were a few dozen systemically healthy Caucasian individuals from Russia aged roughly 6 to 90 years. Approximately 9.7 milliliters of peripheral blood were drawn from each donor into EDTA-treated Vacutainer tubes. Ficoll-Paque density-gradient centrifugation was used to isolate PBMCs, with at least 6 million obtained per sample. Total RNA was extracted from PBMCs with Trizol reagent, with at least 6 micrograms obtained per sample. For every donor, an aliquot of PBMCs went through flow cytometry to measure the percentages of naive CD45RAhigh/CD27high T cells. Library creation used 5' RACE. Reads for this sample came from an Illumina HiSeq 2500. The second PCR ran for about 7 to 11 cycles and used a J-beta primer mix along with a sample-barcoded 5' primer. A template-switch 5' adaptor carrying 12 random nucleotides introduced a unique molecular identifier onto each TCR beta cDNA molecule. Each sample yielded at least 2.5 million CDR3-containing paired-end reads. The Mint cDNA synthesis kit, primed by a TRBC-specific oligonucleotide, was used to synthesize first-strand cDNA from all RNA. Following uracil-DNA glycosylase treatment, all cDNA underwent a first 18-cycle PCR with the universal primers M1SS and BC2_uni_R. Per the original workflow: For normalization, 1 million high-quality reads, each with a distinct molecular identifier, were randomly selected from each sample. Reads sharing molecular identifiers were discarded rather than binned into consensus sequences. MiTCR, run with a Q25 quality threshold and the strictest error-elimination algorithm, handled CDR3 identification, clonotype clustering and error correction. A nonparametric unseen species model with Euler transformation was used to estimate lower-bound total TCR beta diversity. Using fastp at Q25 and MiXCR, TCRdb reprocessed the public reads and kept productive beta chains. Rows merge per CDR3 protein into single entries with the most common DNA and genes. V and J calls and clone size were set by TCRdb, not the authors. A total of approximately 850,000 distinct CDR3 sequences appear in this sample, 58% of them only once. The top ten constitute 22% of the sample.

This clonotype was seen only a few times. No cognate antigen has been identified for it. No much larger clone exists at a distance of one base, and base qualities are not known. The CDR3 covers 14 residues, taking in both the cysteine and the phenylalanine. Solely the CDR3 DNA is kept, with 42 bases framed from the first base. The sequence came from a young man in good health. The chain employs TRBV12-3 or TRBV12-4 and TRBJ2-4; TRBD2 agrees with 8 junctional bases. The J call may be faulty, since TRBJ2-7 better matches the DNA end. The sample comprised blood. The CDR3 here reads CASSFLGGGYEQYF. At the DNA level, the sequence is TGTGCCAGCAGTTTCCTTGGCGGGGGGTACGAGCAGTACTTC.